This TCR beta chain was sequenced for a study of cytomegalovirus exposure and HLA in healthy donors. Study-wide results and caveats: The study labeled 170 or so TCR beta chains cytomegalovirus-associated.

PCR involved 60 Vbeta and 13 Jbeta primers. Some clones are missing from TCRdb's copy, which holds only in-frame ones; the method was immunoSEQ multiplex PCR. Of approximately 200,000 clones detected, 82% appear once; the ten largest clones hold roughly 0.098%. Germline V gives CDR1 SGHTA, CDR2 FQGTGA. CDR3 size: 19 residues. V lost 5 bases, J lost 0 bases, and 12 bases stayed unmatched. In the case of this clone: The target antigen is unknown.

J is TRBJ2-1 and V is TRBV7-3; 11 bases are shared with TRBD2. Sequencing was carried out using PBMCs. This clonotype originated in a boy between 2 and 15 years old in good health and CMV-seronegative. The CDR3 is CASSLRLAGGLSSYNEQFF. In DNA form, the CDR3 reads TGTGCCAGCAGCCTTCGTCTAGCGGGGGGCTTGAGCTCCTACAATGAGCAGTTCTTC.